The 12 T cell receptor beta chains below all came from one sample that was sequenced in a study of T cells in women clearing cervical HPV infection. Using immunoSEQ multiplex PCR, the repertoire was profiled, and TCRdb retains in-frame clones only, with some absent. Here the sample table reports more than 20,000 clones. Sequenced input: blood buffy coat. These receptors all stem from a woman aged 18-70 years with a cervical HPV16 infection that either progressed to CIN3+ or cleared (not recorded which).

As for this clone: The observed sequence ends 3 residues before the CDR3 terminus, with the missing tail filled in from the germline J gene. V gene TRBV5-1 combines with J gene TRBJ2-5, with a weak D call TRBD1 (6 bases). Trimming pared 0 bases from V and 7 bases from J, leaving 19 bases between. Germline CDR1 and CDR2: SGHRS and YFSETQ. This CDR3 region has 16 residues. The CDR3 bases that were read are TGCGCCAGCAGCTTGGTTGGGGGCATCGCAGGTTCGACC. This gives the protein CASSLVGGIAGST. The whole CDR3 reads CASSLVGGIAGSTQYF. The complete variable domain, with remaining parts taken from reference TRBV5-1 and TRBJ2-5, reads KAGVTQTPRYLIKTRGQQVTLSCSPISGHRSVSWYQQTPGQGLQFLFEYFSETQRNKGNFPGRFSGRQFSNSRSEMNVSTLELGDSALYLCASSLVGGIAGSTQYFGPGTRLLVL.

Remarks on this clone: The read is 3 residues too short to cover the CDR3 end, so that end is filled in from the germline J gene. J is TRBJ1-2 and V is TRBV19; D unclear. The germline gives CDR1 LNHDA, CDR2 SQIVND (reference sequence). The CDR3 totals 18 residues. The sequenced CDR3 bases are TGTGCCAGTAGTATGCGAGCGGGAGGCCCAGAGGGCTACAATGAC. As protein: CASSMRAGGPEGYND. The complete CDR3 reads CASSMRAGGPEGYNDYTF.

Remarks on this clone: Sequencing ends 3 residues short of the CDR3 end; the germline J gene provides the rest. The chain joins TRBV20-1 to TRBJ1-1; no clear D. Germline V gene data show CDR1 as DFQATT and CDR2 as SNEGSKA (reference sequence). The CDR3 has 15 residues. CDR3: CSARPFSGSQETAFF. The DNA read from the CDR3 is TGCAGTGCTAGACCATTTAGCGGGTCCCAAGAGACA.

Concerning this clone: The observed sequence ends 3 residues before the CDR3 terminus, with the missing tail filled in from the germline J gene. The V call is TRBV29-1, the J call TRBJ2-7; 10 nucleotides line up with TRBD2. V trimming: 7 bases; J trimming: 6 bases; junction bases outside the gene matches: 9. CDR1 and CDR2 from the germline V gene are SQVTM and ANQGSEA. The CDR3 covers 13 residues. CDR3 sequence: CSALAGGPGEQYF. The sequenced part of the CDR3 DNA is TGCAGCGCATTAGCGGGAGGTCCGGGCGAG.

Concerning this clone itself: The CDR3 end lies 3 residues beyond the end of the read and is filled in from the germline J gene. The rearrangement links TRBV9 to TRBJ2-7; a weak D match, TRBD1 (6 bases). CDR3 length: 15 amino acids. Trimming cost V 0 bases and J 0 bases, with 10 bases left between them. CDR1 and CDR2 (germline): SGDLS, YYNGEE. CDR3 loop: CASSVGTASSYEQYF. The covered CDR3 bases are TGTGCCAGCAGCGTAGGGACAGCGAGCTCCTACGAG.

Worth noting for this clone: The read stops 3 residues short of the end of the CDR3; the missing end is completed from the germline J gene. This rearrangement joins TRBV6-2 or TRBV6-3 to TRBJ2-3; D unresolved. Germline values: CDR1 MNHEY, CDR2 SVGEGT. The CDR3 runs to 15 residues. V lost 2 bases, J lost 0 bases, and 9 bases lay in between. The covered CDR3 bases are TGTGCCAGCAGTTACGACAAAGCTAGCACAGATACG. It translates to CASSYDKASTDT. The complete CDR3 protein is CASSYDKASTDTQYF.

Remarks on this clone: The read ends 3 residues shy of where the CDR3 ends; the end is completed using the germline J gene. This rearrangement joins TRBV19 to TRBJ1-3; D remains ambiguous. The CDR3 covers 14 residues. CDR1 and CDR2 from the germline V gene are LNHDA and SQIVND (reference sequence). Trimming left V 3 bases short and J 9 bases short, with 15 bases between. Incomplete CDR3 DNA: TGTGCCAGTAGTATCTGGGAGGGTCGGGGCACC. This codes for CASSIWEGRGT. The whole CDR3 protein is CASSIWEGRGTIYF.

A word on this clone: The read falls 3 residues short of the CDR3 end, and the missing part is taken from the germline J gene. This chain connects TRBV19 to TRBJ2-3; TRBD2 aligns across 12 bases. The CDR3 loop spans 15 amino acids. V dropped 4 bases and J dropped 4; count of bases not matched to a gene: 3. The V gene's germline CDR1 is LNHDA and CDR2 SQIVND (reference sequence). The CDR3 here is CASSKLAGGPDTQYF. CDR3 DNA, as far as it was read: TGTGCCAGTAGTAAACTAGCGGGAGGCCCAGATACG.

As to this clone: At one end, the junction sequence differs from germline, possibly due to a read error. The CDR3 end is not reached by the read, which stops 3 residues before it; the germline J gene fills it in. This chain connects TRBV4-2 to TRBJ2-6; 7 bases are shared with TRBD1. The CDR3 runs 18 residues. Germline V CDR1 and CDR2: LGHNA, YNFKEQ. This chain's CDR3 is CASSQGGLKDSGANVLTF. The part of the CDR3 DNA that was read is TGCGCCAGCAGCCAAGGGGGCCTCAAAGATTCTGGGGCCAACGTC.

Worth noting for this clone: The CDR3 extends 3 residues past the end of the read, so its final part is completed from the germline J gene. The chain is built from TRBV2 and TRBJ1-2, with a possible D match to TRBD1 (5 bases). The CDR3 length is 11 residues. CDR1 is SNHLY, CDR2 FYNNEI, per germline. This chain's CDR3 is CASSAGYGYTF. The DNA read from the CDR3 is TGTGCCAGCAGTGCAGGGTACGGC.

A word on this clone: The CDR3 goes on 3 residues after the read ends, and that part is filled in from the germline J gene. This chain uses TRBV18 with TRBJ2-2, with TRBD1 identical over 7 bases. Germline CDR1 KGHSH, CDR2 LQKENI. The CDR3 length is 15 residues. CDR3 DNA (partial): TGTGCCAGCTCACCACCGGGACAGATTAATGAAAAG. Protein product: CASSPPGQINEK. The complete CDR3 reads CASSPPGQINEKLFF.

Incomplete CDR3 DNA: TGTGCCATCAGTGACAGGGGGAATGAAAAA. As protein: CAISDRGNEK. The CDR3, in full, reads CAISDRGNEKLFF. V is TRBV10-3 and J is TRBJ1-4; 7 nucleotides match TRBD1. Read data end 3 residues before the CDR3 end; the end is taken from the germline J gene. Germline trimming cut 3 bases from V and 5 bases from J; bases unmatched to any gene: 0. Germline CDR1 is ENHRY and CDR2 is SYGVKD. This CDR3 region has 13 residues.